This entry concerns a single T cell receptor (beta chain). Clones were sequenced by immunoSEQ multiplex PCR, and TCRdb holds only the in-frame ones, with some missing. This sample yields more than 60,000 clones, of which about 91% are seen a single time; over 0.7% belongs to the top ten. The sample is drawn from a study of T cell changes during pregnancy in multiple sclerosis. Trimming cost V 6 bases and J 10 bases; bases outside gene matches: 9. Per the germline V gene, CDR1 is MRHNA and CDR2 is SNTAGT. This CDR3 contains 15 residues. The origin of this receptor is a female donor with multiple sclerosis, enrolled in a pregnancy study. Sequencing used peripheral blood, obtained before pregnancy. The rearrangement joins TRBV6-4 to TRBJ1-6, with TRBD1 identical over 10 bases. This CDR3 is CASSEGGTGASPLHF. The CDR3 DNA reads TGTGCCAGCAGCGAGGGGGGGACAGGGGCCTCACCCCTCCACTTT.